The 27 T cell receptor beta chains given below trace back to one sample, sequenced in a study of blood T cell repertoires in COVID-19. Produced via immunoSEQ multiplex PCR; TCRdb's table is partial and in-frame only. This sample has under 250,000 clones; just over 85% occur once, and the top ten carry around 1.8%. Specimen: PBMCs or T cells enriched from blood (not recorded which). The receptor set was obtained from a man aged 40-49 years who had recovered from COVID-19.

The V call is TRBV19, the J call TRBJ2-7; perhaps TRBD2 as D (7 bases). The CDR3 covers 14 residues. Germline V gene sequence: CDR1 LNHDA, CDR2 SQIVND (reference sequence). The V and J ends lost 3 bases and 5 bases respectively, with 14 bases between them. The CDR3 nucleotides are TGTGCCAGTAGTATCGGGGGGCGCCCTAACGAGCAGTACTTC. Translating gives CASSIGGRPNEQYF.

The chain couples TRBV5-1 to TRBJ2-2; 10 nucleotides agree with TRBD2. The V gene end was trimmed by 1 base and the J gene end by 6 bases; junction bases not matched to a gene: 6. Germline V gene data show CDR1 as SGHRS and CDR2 as YFSETQ. This CDR3 is 16 amino acids long. CDR3 DNA: TGCGCCAGCAGCTTGTCGGCTAGCGGGAGTGCCGGGGAGCTGTTTTTT. It is translated as CASSLSASGSAGELFF. The whole variable domain, filled in from reference TRBV5-1 and TRBJ2-2, reads KAGVTQTPRYLIKTRGQQVTLSCSPISGHRSVSWYQQTPGQGLQFLFEYFSETQRNKGNFPGRFSGRQFSNSRSEMNVSTLELGDSALYLCASSLSASGSAGELFFGEGSRLTVL.

The rearrangement joins TRBV10-3 to TRBJ2-1; TRBD2 aligns across 15 bases. The germline V gene has CDR1 ENHRY and CDR2 SYGVKD. The CDR3 is made up of 19 amino acids. Trimming removed 0 bases from V and 0 bases from J; junction bases left unmatched: 3. DNA for the CDR3: TGTGCCATCAGTGAGTCGGGACTAGCGGGGGGAACCTCCTACAATGAGCAGTTCTTC. Encoded protein: CAISESGLAGGTSYNEQFF.

The sample holds a few counts of this clone. In DNA form, the CDR3 reads TGTGCCAGCAGGACGACAGGGGGCGCGTCAGATACGCAGTATTTT. Translating gives CASRTTGGASDTQYF. The chain carries TRBV6-5 and TRBJ2-3, with 10 bases lining up with TRBD1. The V segment lost 6 bases and the J segment 4 bases; nucleotides outside the gene matches: 7. The CDR3 contains 15 residues. Germline CDR1 is MNHEY and CDR2 is SVGAGI.

The chain combines TRBV29-1 with TRBJ2-1, with 8 bases lining up with TRBD2. Germline values: CDR1 SQVTM, CDR2 ANQGSEA. The CDR3 runs 12 residues. V shed 5 bases and J 8 bases; nucleotides not matched to a gene: 5. The CDR3 DNA reads TGCAGCGTTACCGGGGGGGCCTATGAGCAGTTCTTC. It encodes CSVTGGAYEQFF.

This clone was counted once. This rearrangement joins TRBV2 to TRBJ1-5; D is perhaps TRBD1 (6 bases). Germline V lookup: CDR1 SNHLY, CDR2 FYNNEI. Trimming shortened V by 8 bases and J by 2 bases, and 10 bases separated the two germline ends. The CDR3 totals 13 residues. CDR3 in amino acids: CASQGLRNQPQHF. The CDR3 DNA sequence: TGTGCCAGCCAGGGGCTTCGCAATCAGCCCCAGCATTTT. Supplemented by reference TRBV2 and TRBJ1-5, the full variable domain reads EPEVTQTPSHQVTQMGQEVILRCVPISNHLYFYWYRQILGQKVEFLVSFYNNEISEKSEIFDDQFSVERPDGSNFTLKIRSTKLEDSAMYFCASQGLRNQPQHFGDGTRLSIL.

This clone was seen only a few times. The V call is TRBV12-2, the J call TRBJ2-1; TRBD2, the table's D call, lacks a check against the DNA. TRBV12-2 is a pseudogene locus. The CDR3 totals 17 residues. The CDR3 reads CASRLILAALSYNEQFF. The DNA for the CDR3 is TGTGCAAGTCGCTTAATACTAGCCGCCCTCTCCTACAATGAGCAGTTCTTC.

The rearrangement joins TRBV27 to TRBJ2-7; 9 nucleotides match TRBD2. The V segment lost 6 bases and the J segment 2 bases; nucleotides outside the gene matches: 5. The CDR3 loop spans 14 amino acids. Germline V gene data show CDR1 as MNHEY and CDR2 as SMNVEV (reference sequence). The DNA of the CDR3 is TGTGCCAGCAGGATGTCTAGCGGGGCCTACGAGCAGTACTTC. This gives the protein CASRMSSGAYEQYF.

The chain joins TRBV30 to TRBJ1-3; a possible D gene is TRBD1 (5 bases). Germline V CDR1 and CDR2: GTSNPN, SVGIG (reference sequence). V lost 1 base and J lost 0, with 13 bases in between. This CDR3 contains 16 residues. Here the CDR3 reads CAWSAETVLSGNTIYF. The CDR3 DNA reads TGTGCCTGGAGTGCAGAGACAGTACTCTCTGGAAACACCATATATTTT.

The genes are TRBV7-9 and TRBJ2-7; D unresolved. CDR3 length: 14 amino acids. CDR1 and CDR2 (germline): SEHNR, FQNEAQ (reference sequence). The V gene lost 1 base and the J gene lost 2 bases, with 9 bases spanning the gap. CDR3 amino acids: CASSLGGPTYEQYF. Here the CDR3 DNA reads TGTGCCAGCAGCTTAGGCGGCCCCACCTACGAGCAGTACTTC.

The sample holds one count of this clone. As DNA, the CDR3 is TGTGCCAGCAGGGTTAGCGGGGGGACCACAGATACGCAGTATTTT. Protein sequence: CASRVSGGTTDTQYF. This chain joins TRBV2 and TRBJ2-3; 10 nucleotides agree with TRBD2. V was pared by 6 bases and J by 2 bases, with 5 bases of the junction left unmatched. This CDR3 region has 15 residues. CDR1 SNHLY and CDR2 FYNNEI come from the germline V gene.

The chain is built from TRBV5-6 and TRBJ2-3, with 9 bases identical to TRBD2. Trimming cost V 5 bases and J 4 bases; bases outside gene matches: 8. Looked up from germline, CDR1 is SGHDT and CDR2 is YYEEEE. This CDR3 spans 15 amino acids. CDR3 in DNA: TGTGCCAGCAGTTTTGGAGCGGGAGGATCAGATACGCAGTATTTT. The encoded protein is CASSFGAGGSDTQYF.

The gene calls are TRBV5-1 and TRBJ2-2, with 14 bases matching TRBD2. V lost 5 bases and J lost 6; bases outside the gene matches: 3. Per the germline V gene, CDR1 is SGHRS and CDR2 is YFSETQ. The CDR3 runs to 15 residues. CDR3 residues: CASRGTSGSSGELFF. DNA of the CDR3: TGCGCCAGCAGAGGGACTAGCGGGAGTTCCGGGGAGCTGTTTTTT.

This chain links TRBV10-3 with TRBJ1-1; D is uncertain. The CDR3 is made up of 13 amino acids. Looked up from germline, CDR1 is ENHRY and CDR2 is SYGVKD. With 6 bases removed from V and 0 bases from J, the gap between germline ends came to 8 bases. The CDR3 DNA sequence: TGTGCCATCAGACAACCCATGAACACTGAAGCTTTCTTT. This sequence encodes CAIRQPMNTEAFF.

This clone has more than one count but fewer than ten. The CDR3 DNA is TGTGCCACCAACAGGGGTACTGAAGCTTTCTTT. This encodes CATNRGTEAFF. The rearrangement links TRBV28 to TRBJ1-1; 7 nucleotides agree with TRBD1. Looked up from germline, CDR1 is MDHEN and CDR2 is SYDVKM. The CDR3 is 11 residues long. V was pared by 10 bases and J by 5 bases, with 4 bases of the junction left unmatched.

This clone was observed a few times. The V and J genes are TRBV3-1 (or the pseudogene TRBV3-2) and TRBJ2-3; 7 bases are shared with TRBD2. The CDR3 has 13 residues. The V and J ends lost 5 bases and 5 bases, in that order; junction bases with no gene match: 4. CDR1 and CDR2 from the germline V gene are LGHDT and YNNKEL (reference sequence). As DNA, the CDR3 is TGTGCCAGCAGCTACCGGGGGGAAGATACGCAGTATTTT. Protein product: CASSYRGEDTQYF.

V and J are TRBV11-3 and TRBJ2-1, with 13 bases identical to TRBD2. CDR3 length: 17 amino acids. V shed 0 bases, J shed 5 bases, and the junction held 4 bases outside the gene matches. Germline V CDR1 and CDR2: SGHNT, YENEEA. CDR3 protein: CASSLEGGLAGHNEQFF. The CDR3 DNA reads TGTGCCAGCAGCTTAGAAGGGGGACTAGCGGGGCACAATGAGCAGTTCTTC. Full variable domain (remainder filled in from reference TRBV11-3 and TRBJ2-1): EAGVVQSPRYKIIEKKQPVAFWCNPISGHNTLYWYLQNLGQGPELLIRYENEEAVDDSQLPKDRFSAERLKGVDSTLKIQPAELGDSAVYLCASSLEGGLAGHNEQFFGPGTRLTVL.

The chain recombines TRBV10-1 with TRBJ2-3; 9 nucleotides match TRBD1. Germline CDR1 reads WNHNN; CDR2 reads SYGVQD (reference sequence). J was trimmed by 0 bases and V by 7 bases; bases with no gene match: 11. CDR3 length: 17 amino acids. The CDR3 here is CASKFGQGTSSTDTQYF. CDR3 coding DNA: TGCGCCAGCAAATTCGGACAGGGGACCTCGAGCACAGATACGCAGTATTTT.

The rearrangement joins TRBV7-9 to TRBJ2-7, with TRBD2 matching over 10 bases. The CDR3 sequence is 14 residues long. The germline V gene encodes CDR1 SEHNR and CDR2 FQNEAQ (reference sequence). The CDR3 is CAAGRAGGAYEQYF. The CDR3 region has the DNA TGTGCAGCCGGGAGAGCGGGGGGGGCTTATGAGCAGTACTTC.

This clone appeared a single time. This chain uses TRBV25-1 with TRBJ1-1; possible D gene TRBD1, 5 bases. Germline loops: CDR1 MGHDK, CDR2 SYGVNS. Trimming cost V 3 bases and J 1 base, with 6 bases left between them. The CDR3 spans 13 residues. The CDR3 coding sequence is TGTGCCAGCAGTGACAGGGAGAACACTGAAGCTTTCTTT. Its protein product is CASSDRENTEAFF.

The rearrangement links TRBV9 to TRBJ2-3; 12 bases map to TRBD2. Germline V gene lookup returns CDR1 SGDLS and CDR2 YYNGEE. V lost 1 base to trimming and J lost 3 bases; unmatched junction nucleotides: 3. The CDR3 is made up of 16 amino acids. The CDR3 region is CASSVSLAGGTDTQYF. The CDR3 DNA follows: TGTGCCAGCAGCGTATCCCTAGCGGGAGGGACAGATACGCAGTATTTT. The full variable domain, rest sourced from reference TRBV9 and TRBJ2-3, is DSGVTQTPKHLITATGQRVTLRCSPRSGDLSVYWYQQSLDQGLQFLIQYYNGEERAKGNILERFSAQQFPDLHSELNLSSLELGDSALYFCASSVSLAGGTDTQYFGPGTRLTVL.

The chain recombines TRBV4-1 with TRBJ2-1; 8 bases map to TRBD1. In germline, CDR1 is MGHRA, CDR2 YSYEKL. V lost 2 bases and J lost 8; bases outside the gene matches: 8. The CDR3 covers 15 residues. The CDR3 here is CASSQTGGSGDEQFF. For the CDR3, the DNA is TGCGCCAGCAGCCAAACAGGGGGTTCTGGCGATGAGCAGTTCTTC.

The rearrangement uses TRBV6-5 and TRBJ1-6; D unclear. With 4 bases removed from V and 9 bases from J, the gap between germline ends came to 16 bases. This CDR3 has 15 residues. CDR1 is MNHEY and CDR2 is SVGAGI in the germline V gene. CDR3 in DNA: TGTGCCAGCAGTTCCGGGGTTCTGGGGATTTCACCCCTCCACTTT. Its translation is CASSSGVLGISPLHF.

As DNA, the CDR3 is TGTGCCAGCAGCCTAATCGGGACAGGGTTTGGCTATGGCTACACCTTC. Amino acid sequence: CASSLIGTGFGYGYTF. The V gene is TRBV9, the J gene TRBJ1-2, with 9 nucleotides matching TRBD1. CDR3 length: 16 residues. The germline CDR1 and CDR2 sequences are SGDLS and YYNGEE. Trimming cost V 4 bases and J 4 bases; bases outside gene matches: 11.

This clone occurred once. The chain recombines TRBV27 with TRBJ2-7; 7 bases match TRBD1. CDR1 and CDR2 (germline): MNHEY, SMNVEV (reference sequence). CDR3 length: 14 amino acids. Trimming at V came to 6 bases and at J to 2 bases, leaving 7 bases not matched to a gene. The CDR3 reads CASSRQGEAYEQYF. In DNA, the CDR3 is TGTGCCAGCAGCCGACAGGGAGAGGCCTACGAGCAGTACTTC.

The rearrangement joins TRBV29-1 to TRBJ1-2, with TRBD1 matching over 12 bases. CDR1 is SQVTM, CDR2 ANQGSEA, per germline. This CDR3 has 16 residues. V was clipped by 1 base and J by 8 bases; unmatched bases: 11. The CDR3 DNA is TGCAGCGTTGAAGCCTTCGGGACAGGGGGCGCGGAGGGCTACACCTTC. It encodes CSVEAFGTGGAEGYTF.

Notes on this clone: The sample has other DNA sequences that encode this CDR3 too. The rearrangement links TRBV7-2 to TRBJ1-5; a weak D match, TRBD1 (6 bases). Germline V gene sequence: CDR1 SGHTA, CDR2 FQGNSA. The germline V and J ends were trimmed by 1 base and 4 bases, with 11 bases remaining between them. The CDR3 spans 15 residues. CDR3 sequence: CASSLVVQGNQPQHF. The CDR3 region has the DNA TGTGCCAGCAGCTTAGTTGTGCAGGGGAATCAGCCCCAGCATTTT. Full variable domain (outside the CDR3, taken from reference TRBV7-2 and TRBJ1-5): GAGVSQSPSNKVTEKGKDVELRCDPISGHTALYWYRQSLGQGLEFLIYFQGNSAPDKSGLPSDRFSAERTGGSVSTLTIQRTQQEDSAVYLCASSLVVQGNQPQHFGDGTRLSIL.